The 26 T cell receptor beta chains listed next were all sequenced from one sample in a study of blood T cell repertoires in COVID-19. Sequenced by immunoSEQ multiplex PCR; TCRdb stores in-frame clones only, minus some. This table holds approximately 120,000 clones, roughly 90% found once. The sequencing input was peripheral blood. The receptors derive from a human donor with acute or convalescent COVID-19. The donor label of this sample is uncertain.

J is TRBJ1-4 and V is TRBV28; D gene uncertain. With 6 bases removed from V and 0 bases from J, the gap between germline ends came to 11 bases. CDR1 MDHEN and CDR2 SYDVKM come from the germline V gene. This CDR3 is built from 15 residues. CDR3 protein: CASSFTPPTNEKLFF. DNA of the CDR3: TGTGCCAGCAGCTTTACACCGCCAACTAATGAAAAACTGTTTTTT. The full variable domain, its missing parts supplied by reference TRBV28 and TRBJ1-4, is DVKVTQSSRYLVKRTGEKVFLECVQDMDHENMFWYRQDPGLGLRLIYFSYDVKMKEKGDIPEGYSVSREKKERFSLILESASTNQTSMYLCASSFTPPTNEKLFFGSGTQLSVL.

The chain has TRBV2 and TRBJ2-7; D gene uncertain. This CDR3 has 16 amino acids. Trimming took off 1 base at V and 0 bases at J, with 13 bases between the two ends. CDR1 and CDR2 from the germline V gene are SNHLY and FYNNEI. CDR3 nucleotide sequence: TGTGCCAGCAGTGAAGTTTCTGCCAGGCGCTCCTACGAGCAGTACTTC. It is translated as CASSEVSARRSYEQYF.

J is TRBJ1-1 and V is TRBV3-1 (or the pseudogene TRBV3-2); a possible D gene is TRBD1 (5 bases). Trimming stripped 8 bases from V and 7 bases from J, with 14 bases between. The length of the CDR3 is 12 residues. Looked up from germline, CDR1 is LGHDT and CDR2 is YNNKEL (reference sequence). The CDR3 sequence is CASLAAGGEAFF. Written as DNA, the CDR3 is TGTGCCAGCCTTGCAGCGGGGGGTGAAGCTTTCTTT.

V and J are TRBV6-2 or TRBV6-3 and TRBJ2-2, with 7 bases aligning to TRBD1. Per germline, CDR1 MNHEY and CDR2 SVGEGT. Losses at the gene ends were 6 bases for V and 0 bases for J; bases not matched to a gene: 4. The CDR3 runs 15 residues. DNA for the CDR3: TGTGCCAGCAGCGCCGGGACAGCGAACACCGGGGAGCTGTTTTTT. Protein: CASSAGTANTGELFF.

This sequence joins TRBV7-3 and TRBJ1-1, with 7 bases identical to TRBD1. The CDR3 extends over 13 amino acids. Germline trimming cut 5 bases from V and 5 bases from J; bases unmatched to any gene: 5. Germline-derived CDR1 and CDR2 are SGHTA and FQGTGA. The CDR3 sequence: CASSQIQGTEAFF. The DNA of the CDR3 is TGTGCCAGCAGCCAAATACAGGGGACTGAAGCTTTCTTT. Based on the CDR3 plus reference TRBV7-3 and TRBJ1-1, the full variable domain is GAGVSQTPSNKVTEKGKYVELRCDPISGHTALYWYRQSLGQGPEFLIYFQGTGAADDSGLPNDRFFAVRPEGSVSTLKIQRTERGDSAVYLCASSQIQGTEAFFGQGTRLTVV.

The chain has TRBV19 and TRBJ1-1; D is perhaps TRBD1 (6 bases). The CDR3 contains 14 residues. In germline, CDR1 is LNHDA, CDR2 SQIVND (reference sequence). Trimming took 5 bases from V and 0 from J, leaving 10 bases between them. The CDR3 nucleotides are TGTGCCAGTAGTCTGACAGGCATGAACACTGAAGCTTTCTTT. It codes for CASSLTGMNTEAFF.

This sequence joins TRBV7-3 and TRBJ1-1; a possible D gene is TRBD1 (6 bases). Trimming took off 5 bases at V and 2 bases at J, with 12 bases between the two ends. The CDR3 is 14 amino acids. The V gene's germline CDR1 is SGHTA and CDR2 FQGTGA. The CDR3 DNA reads TGTGCCAGCAGCCTCCGGGACACAAACACTGAAGCTTTCTTT. Translating it yields CASSLRDTNTEAFF.

This sequence joins TRBV30 and TRBJ1-1; D uncertain. The CDR3 consists of 12 residues. V was pared by 1 base and J by 2 bases, with 5 bases between. Germline lookup yields CDR1 GTSNPN and CDR2 SVGIG (reference sequence). The CDR3 loop is CAWSGQNTEAFF. CDR3 nucleotide sequence: TGTGCCTGGAGTGGTCAAAACACTGAAGCTTTCTTT.

The V gene is TRBV5-1, the J gene TRBJ2-1; D remains ambiguous. Trimming removed 0 bases from V and 4 bases from J, with 14 bases in between. The germline V gene encodes CDR1 SGHRS and CDR2 YFSETQ. The CDR3 has 16 amino acids. CDR3 coding DNA: TGCGCCAGCAGCTTGGACGGTCTAAATGATTACAATGAGCAGTTCTTC. Its translation: CASSLDGLNDYNEQFF.

This sequence joins TRBV6-5 and TRBJ1-4; the match to TRBD1 covers 9 bases. Germline values: CDR1 MNHEY, CDR2 SVGAGI. V lost 5 bases to trimming and J lost 8 bases; unmatched junction nucleotides: 9. The CDR3 sequence is 15 residues long. CDR3 DNA sequence: TGTGCCAGCAGTCGCGCCGGGACAGGGTTGGAAAAACTGTTTTTT. This gives the protein CASSRAGTGLEKLFF.

V usage is TRBV28 and J usage is TRBJ2-7, with 8 bases lining up with TRBD2. V was pared by 5 bases and J by 2 bases, with 17 bases of the junction left unmatched. This CDR3 has 18 residues. Germline-derived CDR1 and CDR2 are MDHEN and SYDVKM. This CDR3 is CASSPNTQGRGVAYEQYF. The CDR3 DNA is TGTGCCAGCAGTCCTAACACCCAGGGGCGGGGGGTGGCCTACGAGCAGTACTTC.

Only one count was recorded for this clone. The chain links TRBV3-1 (or the pseudogene TRBV3-2) to TRBJ1-2, with 8 positions matching TRBD1. The germline V gene encodes CDR1 LGHDT and CDR2 YNNKEL (reference sequence). V dropped 4 bases and J dropped 2; count of bases not matched to a gene: 3. The CDR3 has 14 residues. CDR3 region: CASSLTGENYGYTF. The DNA for the CDR3 is TGTGCCAGCAGCCTGACAGGGGAGAACTATGGCTACACCTTC.

A remark on this clone: The same CDR3 also results from other DNA sequences found in this sample. The CDR3 bases are TGTGCCAGCAGCGTAGGGGGGGACTATGGCTACACCTTC. It yields the protein CASSVGGDYGYTF. The chain employs TRBV9 and TRBJ1-2; a possible D gene is TRBD1 (5 bases). Trimming removed 0 bases from V and 3 bases from J, with 6 bases in between. The CDR3 runs 13 residues. Germline loops: CDR1 SGDLS, CDR2 YYNGEE. The variable domain in full, with the rest retrieved from reference TRBV9 and TRBJ1-2, is DSGVTQTPKHLITATGQRVTLRCSPRSGDLSVYWYQQSLDQGLQFLIQYYNGEERAKGNILERFSAQQFPDLHSELNLSSLELGDSALYFCASSVGGDYGYTFGSGTRLTVV.

The chain employs TRBV7-2 and TRBJ1-2, with TRBD1 as a possible D gene (6 bases). CDR1 is SGHTA and CDR2 is FQGNSA in the germline V gene. The CDR3 loop spans 14 amino acids. V was shortened by 5 bases and J by 2 bases, with 12 bases between the two germline ends. The CDR3 reads CASSPDRTNYGYTF. The CDR3 DNA follows: TGTGCCAGCAGCCCCGACAGGACGAACTATGGCTACACCTTC.

The chain uses TRBV27 and TRBJ1-3; a possible D gene is TRBD1 (6 bases). The CDR3 spans 15 residues. The V end was cut by 8 bases, the J end by 3 bases, with 17 bases between. Germline loops: CDR1 MNHEY, CDR2 SMNVEV (reference sequence). CDR3 protein: CASRPAGAGGNTIYF. In DNA, the CDR3 is TGTGCCAGCCGACCAGCGGGGGCAGGTGGAAACACCATATATTTT.

J is TRBJ2-7 and V is TRBV7-7; TRBD1 matches 11 bases. This CDR3 region has 13 residues. V lost 5 bases to trimming and J lost 6 bases; unmatched junction nucleotides: 3. Germline values: CDR1 SSHAT, CDR2 FNYEAQ (reference sequence). The CDR3 loop is CASSTGQGGEQYF. For the CDR3, the DNA is TGTGCCAGCAGCACGGGACAGGGGGGCGAGCAGTACTTC.

The chain is built from TRBV24-1 and TRBJ2-1, with 9 positions matching TRBD2. V lost 2 bases, J lost 3 bases, and 4 bases stayed unmatched. Germline loops: CDR1 KGHDR, CDR2 SFDVKD. The CDR3 covers 16 residues. The CDR3: CATSDSAGGVYNEQFF. CDR3 coding DNA: TGTGCCACCAGTGATTCGGCGGGGGGGGTCTACAATGAGCAGTTCTTC.

This chain joins TRBV15 and TRBJ1-6, with 7 bases identical to TRBD1. Trimming removed 3 bases from V and 5 bases from J; junction bases left unmatched: 1. The germline CDR1 and CDR2 sequences are LNHNV and YYDKDF (reference sequence). The CDR3 spans 14 residues. CDR3: CATSRTGNNSPLHF. The CDR3 region has the DNA TGTGCCACCAGCAGGACAGGGAATAATTCACCCCTCCACTTT. The variable domain in full, with the rest retrieved from reference TRBV15 and TRBJ1-6, is DAMVIQNPRYQVTQFGKPVTLSCSQTLNHNVMYWYQQKSSQAPKLLFHYYDKDFNNEADTPDNFQSRRPNTSFCFLDIRSPGLGDTAMYLCATSRTGNNSPLHFGNGTRLTVT.

This chain connects TRBV21-1 to TRBJ2-5; whether TRBD2, the table's D call, matches the DNA was not checked. TRBV21-1 is a pseudogene locus. The CDR3 loop spans 14 amino acids. The CDR3 spells CASRRGCLRETQYF. CDR3 nucleotides: TGTGCCAGCAGACGAGGTTGCTTGCGAGAGACCCAGTACTTC.

This clone showed up just once. The chain employs TRBV21-1 and TRBJ1-2. TRBV21-1 is a recognized pseudogene. This CDR3 has 11 amino acids. The CDR3 DNA is TGTGTCAAACCCGGGGGCTATGGCTACACCTTC. Residues: CVKPGGYGYTF.

This chain joins TRBV5-1 and TRBJ1-3; 7 nucleotides align to TRBD1. The germline V gene encodes CDR1 SGHRS and CDR2 YFSETQ. CDR3 length: 16 residues. Germline trimming cut 4 bases from V and 2 bases from J; bases unmatched to any gene: 9. The CDR3 nucleotides read TGCGCCAGCAGCGGAGGGTCCGGACAGGCTGGAAACACCATATATTTT. It yields the protein CASSGGSGQAGNTIYF.

Concerning this clone itself: Other nucleotide sequences in the sample specify the same CDR3. This chain connects TRBV20-1 to TRBJ2-7; no reliable D call. The CDR3 contains 11 residues. Looked up from germline, CDR1 is DFQATT and CDR2 is SNEGSKA (reference sequence). Trimming left V 1 base short and J 4 bases short, with 5 bases between. CDR3 sequence reads: CSARAQYEQYF. The CDR3 nucleotides are TGCAGTGCTAGAGCCCAGTACGAGCAGTACTTC.

V usage is TRBV7-2 and J usage is TRBJ1-3; D possibly corresponds to TRBD1 (5 bases). V dropped 1 base and J dropped 4 bases, with 11 bases sitting between them. Per the germline V gene, CDR1 is SGHTA and CDR2 is FQGNSA. CDR3 length: 15 residues. Here the CDR3 reads CASSLGSGSGNTIYF. The CDR3 coding sequence is TGTGCCAGCAGCTTAGGGTCAGGGTCCGGAAACACCATATATTTT.

V usage is TRBV4-3 and J usage is TRBJ1-2; possible D gene TRBD1, 6 bases. From germline, CDR1 is LGHNA and CDR2 YSLEER. The CDR3 contains 16 residues. V was shortened by 0 bases and J by 5 bases, with 16 bases between the two germline ends. CDR3 residues: CASSQDLGGRGYGYTF. CDR3 DNA sequence: TGCGCCAGCAGCCAAGATTTGGGGGGGCGCGGGTATGGCTACACCTTC.

The chain couples TRBV27 to TRBJ1-4; 7 nucleotides align to TRBD1. Per germline, CDR1 MNHEY and CDR2 SMNVEV (reference sequence). V dropped 0 bases and J dropped 6; count of bases not matched to a gene: 4. CDR3 length: 15 amino acids. The CDR3 sequence: CASSLSFGTDEKLFF. CDR3 in DNA: TGTGCCAGCAGTTTATCGTTCGGGACAGATGAAAAACTGTTTTTT.

J is TRBJ2-1 and V is TRBV29-1; 10 bases agree with TRBD2. V dropped 4 bases and J dropped 9; count of bases not matched to a gene: 12. Germline CDR1 reads SQVTM; CDR2 reads ANQGSEA. The CDR3 runs 15 residues. This chain's CDR3 is CSVVFPSGSISEQFF. In nucleotides, the CDR3 is TGCAGCGTTGTATTTCCTAGCGGGAGTATAAGTGAGCAGTTCTTC.